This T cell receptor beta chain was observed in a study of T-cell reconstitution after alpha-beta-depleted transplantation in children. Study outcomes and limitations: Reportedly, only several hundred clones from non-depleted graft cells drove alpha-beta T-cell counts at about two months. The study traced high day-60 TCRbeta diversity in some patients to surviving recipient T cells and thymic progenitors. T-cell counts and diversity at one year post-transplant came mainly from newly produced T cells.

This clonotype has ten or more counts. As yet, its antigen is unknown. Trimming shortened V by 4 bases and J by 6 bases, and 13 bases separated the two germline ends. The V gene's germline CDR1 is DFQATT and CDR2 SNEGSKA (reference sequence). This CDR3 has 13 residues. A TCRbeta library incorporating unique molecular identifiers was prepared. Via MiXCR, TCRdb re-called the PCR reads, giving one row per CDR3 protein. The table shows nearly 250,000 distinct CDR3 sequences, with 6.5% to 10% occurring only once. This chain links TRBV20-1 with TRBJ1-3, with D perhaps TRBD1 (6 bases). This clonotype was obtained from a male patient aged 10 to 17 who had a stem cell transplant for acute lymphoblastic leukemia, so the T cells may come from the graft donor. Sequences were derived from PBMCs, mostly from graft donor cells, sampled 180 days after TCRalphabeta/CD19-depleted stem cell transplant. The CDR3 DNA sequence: TGCAGTGCTACCAAGGGGGTCCAAAACACCATATATTTT. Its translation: CSATKGVQNTIYF.